This is a list of T cell receptor beta chains from one sample in a study of T cell responses to AZD1222 COVID-19 vaccine. TCRdb's copy holds only in-frame clones and misses some; the assay was immunoSEQ multiplex PCR. The sample carries about 140,000 clones, around 90% recorded once. The sample here was peripheral blood, taken on day 0 of AZD1222 vaccination. The source is an adult in good health. CDR3s include the opening cysteine and the closing phenylalanine or tryptophan. D genes are given only for firm matches. The size entry is marked missing in some rows and otherwise reads once, few, many or a size class.

D gene	V gene	J gene	clone size	CDR3 protein	CDR3 DNA
TRBD1	TRBV25-1	TRBJ2-5	NA	CASSERTGLETQYF	TGTGCCAGCAGTGAACGGACAGGGTTAGAGACCCAGTACTTC
NA	TRBV18	TRBJ2-7	NA	CASSKTALSYEQYF	TGTGCCAGCTCAAAAACAGCCCTCTCCTACGAGCAGTACTTC
NA	TRBV5-5	TRBJ1-5	NA	CASSLFDRQLHF	TGTGCCAGCAGCTTGTTTGACAGGCAACTGCATTTT
NA	TRBV12-3/TRBV12-4	TRBJ2-7	once	CASSPGYYEQYF	TGTGCCAGCAGTCCCGGCTACTACGAGCAGTACTTC
NA	TRBV7-8	TRBJ2-3	NA	CASSISDGNTQYF	TGTGCCAGCAGCATCTCGGACGGGAATACGCAGTATTTT
NA	TRBV12-3/TRBV12-4	TRBJ1-3	NA	CASAPNSGNTIYF	TGTGCCAGCGCACCCAACTCTGGAAACACCATATATTTT
NA	TRBV28	TRBJ1-6	NA	CASSADRPHNSPLHF	TGTGCCAGCAGTGCGGACAGACCCCATAATTCACCCCTCCACTTT
NA	TRBV7-9	TRBJ1-4	NA	CASSLGRVAANEKLFF	TGTGCCAGCAGCTTAGGACGGGTAGCAGCTAATGAAAAACTGTTTTTT
TRBD1	TRBV4-2	TRBJ1-2	few	CASSQEGGEDYGYTF	TGTGCCAGCAGCCAAGAAGGGGGCGAAGACTATGGCTACACCTTC
NA	TRBV5-6	TRBJ2-3	NA	CASSLEATSTDTQYF	TGTGCCAGCAGCTTGGAAGCTACTAGCACAGATACGCAGTATTTT
NA	TRBV14	TRBJ2-1	NA	CASSPDYSYNEQFF	TGTGCCAGCAGCCCGGACTATTCCTACAATGAGCAGTTCTTC
NA	TRBV28	TRBJ1-2	once	CASTKTGDYGYTF	TGTGCCAGCACCAAGACAGGAGACTATGGCTACACCTTC